The clone carrying this T cell receptor beta chain showed up many times. These data originate in a study of T cells in Graves' hyperthyroidism and ophthalmopathy. Study-wide background: Before treatment of any kind, peripheral blood was taken at initial diagnosis.

Every diagnosis used clinical symptoms, serum thyroxine and TRAb, thyroid ultrasound and orbital computed tomography. CDR1 SGHTA and CDR2 FQGTGA come from the germline V gene. V shed 4 bases, J shed 3 bases, and the junction held 8 bases outside the gene matches. The CDR3 has 15 residues. There were TCR beta CDR3 regions amplified from RNA transcripts. First-round RT-PCR targeting the TCR CDR3 was performed with the HTBI primer set. TCRdb fed the multiplex PCR reads into MiXCR, producing one record per CDR3 protein. The data show hundreds of thousands of distinct CDR3 sequences, 16% seen once. The V and J genes are TRBV7-3 and TRBJ2-7; 8 positions match TRBD1. The specimen was blood. This receptor was taken from a middle-aged woman with Graves' ophthalmopathy. DNA for the CDR3: TGTGCCAGCAGCTACCGGGACAGGCAAATCTACGAGCAGTACTTC. This gives the protein CASSYRDRQIYEQYF.